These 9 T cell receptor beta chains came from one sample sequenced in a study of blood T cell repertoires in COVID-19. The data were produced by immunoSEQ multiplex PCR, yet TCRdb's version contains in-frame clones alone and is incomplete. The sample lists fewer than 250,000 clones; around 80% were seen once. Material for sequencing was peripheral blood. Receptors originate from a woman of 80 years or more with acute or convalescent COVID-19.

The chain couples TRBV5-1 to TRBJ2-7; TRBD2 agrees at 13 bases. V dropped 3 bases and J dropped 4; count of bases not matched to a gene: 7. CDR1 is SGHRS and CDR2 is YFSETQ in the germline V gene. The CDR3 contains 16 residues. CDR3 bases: TGCGCCAGCAGCTACGGGACTAGCGGGGATCTGTACGAGCAGTACTTC. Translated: CASSYGTSGDLYEQYF. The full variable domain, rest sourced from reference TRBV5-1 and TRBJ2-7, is KAGVTQTPRYLIKTRGQQVTLSCSPISGHRSVSWYQQTPGQGLQFLFEYFSETQRNKGNFPGRFSGRQFSNSRSEMNVSTLELGDSALYLCASSYGTSGDLYEQYFGPGTRLTVT.

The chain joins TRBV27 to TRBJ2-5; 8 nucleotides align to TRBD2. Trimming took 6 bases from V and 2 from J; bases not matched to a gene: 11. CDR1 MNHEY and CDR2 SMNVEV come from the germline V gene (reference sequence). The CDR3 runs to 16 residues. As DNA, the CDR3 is TGTGCCAGCAGGGGTTTGGGACTAGTTGGTCAAGAGACCCAGTACTTC. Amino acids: CASRGLGLVGQETQYF.

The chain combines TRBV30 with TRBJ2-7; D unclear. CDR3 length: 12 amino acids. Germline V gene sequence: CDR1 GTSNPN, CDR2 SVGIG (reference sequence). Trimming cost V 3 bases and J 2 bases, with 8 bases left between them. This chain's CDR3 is CAWRGTTYEQYF. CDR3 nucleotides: TGTGCCTGGAGAGGCACTACCTACGAGCAGTACTTC.

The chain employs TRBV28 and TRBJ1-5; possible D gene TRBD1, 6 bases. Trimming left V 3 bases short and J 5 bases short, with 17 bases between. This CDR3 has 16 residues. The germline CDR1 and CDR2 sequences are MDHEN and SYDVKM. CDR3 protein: CASSFFRGGTYQPQHF. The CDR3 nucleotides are TGTGCCAGCAGTTTTTTTCGGGGGGGCACCTATCAGCCCCAGCATTTT.

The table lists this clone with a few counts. The CDR3 DNA sequence: TGTGCCAGCTCCTACACAGGGGGAAACACTGAAGCTTTCTTT. Translated: CASSYTGGNTEAFF. The J gene is TRBJ1-1, the V gene TRBV18, with TRBD1 matching 8 bases. Germline values: CDR1 KGHSH, CDR2 LQKENI. The CDR3 extends over 14 amino acids. Germline trimming cut 6 bases from V and 2 bases from J; bases unmatched to any gene: 5.

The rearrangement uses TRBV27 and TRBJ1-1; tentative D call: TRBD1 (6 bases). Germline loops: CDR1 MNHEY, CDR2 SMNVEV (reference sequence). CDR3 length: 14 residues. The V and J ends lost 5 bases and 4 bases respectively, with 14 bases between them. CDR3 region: CASSKGTPLTEAFF. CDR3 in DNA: TGTGCCAGCAGTAAAGGGACACCTCTCACTGAAGCTTTCTTT.

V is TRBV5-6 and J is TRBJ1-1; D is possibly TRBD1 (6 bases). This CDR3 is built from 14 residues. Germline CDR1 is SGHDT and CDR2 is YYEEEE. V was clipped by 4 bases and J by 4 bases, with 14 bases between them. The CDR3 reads CASSLRQVGTEAFF. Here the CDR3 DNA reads TGTGCCAGCAGCCTAAGACAGGTTGGCACTGAAGCTTTCTTT. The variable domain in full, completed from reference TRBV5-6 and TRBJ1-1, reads DAGVTQSPTHLIKTRGQQVTLRCSPKSGHDTVSWYQQALGQGPQFIFQYYEEEERQRGNFPDRFSGHQFPNYSSELNVNALLLGDSALYLCASSLRQVGTEAFFGQGTRLTVV.

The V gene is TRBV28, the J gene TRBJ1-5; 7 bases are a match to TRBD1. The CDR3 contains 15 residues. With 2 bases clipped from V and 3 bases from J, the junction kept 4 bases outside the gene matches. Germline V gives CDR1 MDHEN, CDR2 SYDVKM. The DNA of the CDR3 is TGTGCCAGCAGTTTAAGGGACAGACTCAATCAGCCCCAGCATTTT. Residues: CASSLRDRLNQPQHF.

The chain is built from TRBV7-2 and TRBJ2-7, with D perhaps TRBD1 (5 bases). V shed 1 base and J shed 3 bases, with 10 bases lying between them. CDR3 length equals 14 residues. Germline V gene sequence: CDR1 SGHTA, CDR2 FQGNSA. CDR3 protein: CASSLGDSLYEQYF. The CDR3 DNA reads TGTGCCAGCAGCTTAGGAGACAGCCTCTACGAGCAGTACTTC.